This T cell receptor (beta chain) was profiled in a study of blood T cells in healthy people across ages. The CDR3 runs to 16 residues. Germline loops: CDR1 MGHRA, CDR2 YSYEKL. Trimming took 1 base from V and 7 from J, leaving 20 bases between them. Of note for this clonotype: Its antigen is as yet unknown.

The use of a sample-barcoded 5' primer and a J-beta primer mix characterized a second PCR of 7 to 11 cycles. A tag from a template-switch adaptor with 12 random nucleotides marked each cDNA molecule. Per-sample output comprised a minimum of 2.5 million paired-end reads containing CDR3. TCRdb analysed the 5' RACE reads with MiXCR anew, one entry per CDR3 protein. The repertoire holds about 1.4 million distinct CDR3 sequences, with approximately 60% as singletons. Regarding the study as a whole: Long-lived donors had more naive CD4+ cells and higher diversity than aged donors.

The TCR sequence derives from a man younger than 35 in good health. V gene TRBV4-1 combines with J gene TRBJ2-7, with D possibly TRBD2 on 6 matching bases. Sequenced input: blood. In nucleotides, the CDR3 is TGCGCCAGCAGCCAAGGTCCCGGGAGCGTGACATGGGAGCAGTACTTC. This translates into CASSQGPGSVTWEQYF.